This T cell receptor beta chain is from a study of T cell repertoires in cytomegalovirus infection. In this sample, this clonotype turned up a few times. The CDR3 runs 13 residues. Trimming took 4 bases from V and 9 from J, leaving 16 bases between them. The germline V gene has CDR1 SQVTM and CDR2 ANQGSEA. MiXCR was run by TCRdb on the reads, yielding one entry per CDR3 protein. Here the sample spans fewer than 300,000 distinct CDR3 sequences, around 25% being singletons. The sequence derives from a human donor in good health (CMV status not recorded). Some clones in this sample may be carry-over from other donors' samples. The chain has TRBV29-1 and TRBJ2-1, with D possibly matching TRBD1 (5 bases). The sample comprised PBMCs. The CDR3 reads CSVAAGWGAEQFF. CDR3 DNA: TGCAGCGTTGCGGCAGGGTGGGGCGCTGAGCAGTTCTTC.